Shown below are 26 T cell receptor beta chains from a single sample sequenced in a study of CD8 T cells in ankylosing spondylitis. TCRdb re-analysed the 5' RACE reads in MiXCR, keeping a single row per CDR3 protein. Of about 250,000 distinct CDR3 sequences in the sample, 32% were seen once. Sequenced input: blood, either unsorted or a sorted T cell fraction (not recorded which). These receptor sequences come from a male donor with ankylosing spondylitis or in good health (not recorded which).

This clonotype was counted between two and nine times. V gene TRBV20-1 combines with J gene TRBJ1-5; the match to TRBD1 covers 8 bases. Germline CDR1 DFQATT, CDR2 SNEGSKA (reference sequence). Losses at the gene ends were 5 bases for V and 3 bases for J; bases not matched to a gene: 6. This CDR3 has 14 residues. Here the CDR3 DNA reads TGCAGTGCTGAGGGACAGGCGACCAATCAGCCCCAGCATTTT. Encoded protein: CSAEGQATNQPQHF.

The gene calls are TRBV29-1 and TRBJ2-5; unclear D gene. Germline V gene lookup returns CDR1 SQVTM and CDR2 ANQGSEA. The CDR3 spans 12 residues. V lost 1 base, J lost 1 base, and 4 bases lay in between. The CDR3 reads CSVEGLQETQYF. The CDR3 DNA sequence: TGCAGCGTTGAAGGACTCCAAGAGACCCAGTACTTC.

The chain joins TRBV12-3 or TRBV12-4 to TRBJ2-3, with TRBD1 matching 7 bases. CDR3 size: 15 residues. V dropped 5 bases and J dropped 2; count of bases not matched to a gene: 7. CDR3 sequence: CASSLSGQVTDTQYF. CDR3 nucleotides: TGTGCCAGCAGTCTCTCTGGACAGGTCACAGATACGCAGTATTTT.

This chain links TRBV6-5 with TRBJ1-6, with TRBD1 as a possible D gene (5 bases). This CDR3 is 12 amino acids long. V lost 4 bases, J lost 7 bases, and 5 bases lay in between. Looked up from germline, CDR1 is MNHEY and CDR2 is SVGAGI. In DNA, the CDR3 is TGTGCCAGCAGTTGGGGGAATTCACCCCTCCACTTT. Encoded protein: CASSWGNSPLHF.

This clonotype was seen ten or more times. The chain joins TRBV29-1 to TRBJ1-2; a possible D gene is TRBD1 (6 bases). CDR3 size: 11 residues. Germline lookup yields CDR1 SQVTM and CDR2 ANQGSEA. V was trimmed by 3 bases and J by 7 bases, leaving 9 bases between them. CDR3 sequence: CSVEGAAGYTF. In nucleotides, the CDR3 is TGCAGCGTTGAGGGGGCGGCTGGCTACACCTTC.

The chain joins TRBV6-2 or TRBV6-3 to TRBJ2-7, with D possibly TRBD2 on 6 matching bases. The CDR3 spans 16 residues. Between the trimmed V and J ends, which lost 4 bases and 2 bases, there was a span of 18 bases. The germline V gene has CDR1 MNHEY and CDR2 SVGEGT. The CDR3 reads CASSWGWDSKPYEQYF. The DNA of the CDR3 is TGTGCCAGCAGTTGGGGGTGGGACTCGAAACCCTACGAGCAGTACTTC.

Only a few counts were recorded for this clonotype. V gene TRBV7-6 combines with J gene TRBJ2-5, with D perhaps TRBD1 (5 bases). Trimming took 5 bases from V and 5 from J, leaving 18 bases between them. Germline loops: CDR1 SGHVS, CDR2 FNYEAQ. The CDR3 has 15 amino acids. CDR3 nucleotides: TGTGCCAGCAGCCTCTCATCGACAGTCGGGGAGACCCAGTACTTC. Encoded protein: CASSLSSTVGETQYF.

The chain combines TRBV9 with TRBJ2-1; D is undetermined. CDR3 size: 13 residues. Germline values: CDR1 SGDLS, CDR2 YYNGEE. V lost 0 bases, J lost 6 bases, and 7 bases lay in between. The CDR3 here is CASSVGAGNEQFF. Here the CDR3 DNA reads TGTGCCAGCAGCGTAGGAGCTGGCAATGAGCAGTTCTTC.

The chain has TRBV20-1 and TRBJ2-7, with 12 bases that match TRBD2. This CDR3 has 14 residues. Trimming removed 4 bases from V and 5 bases from J; junction bases left unmatched: 6. Germline assignment: CDR1 DFQATT and CDR2 SNEGSKA (reference sequence). Here the CDR3 DNA reads TGCAGTGCTATTCTGCTAGCGGGGGGGCACGAGCAGTACTTC. Protein: CSAILLAGGHEQYF.

This clonotype turned up a few times. This chain links TRBV6-1 with TRBJ1-2; D gene unclear. This CDR3 has 16 amino acids. V shed 5 bases and J shed 5 bases, with 21 bases lying between them. The germline V gene has CDR1 MNHNS and CDR2 SASEGT. CDR3 region: CASSRPGSTPGYGYTF. Written as DNA, the CDR3 is TGTGCCAGCAGTAGGCCGGGCAGCACACCGGGGTATGGCTACACCTTC.

This clonotype was seen more than once but under ten times. The chain has TRBV5-6 and TRBJ2-3; 10 bases are shared with TRBD2. Per germline, CDR1 SGHDT and CDR2 YYEEEE. The CDR3 is 14 residues long. V lost 2 bases and J lost 6; bases outside the gene matches: 3. The CDR3 region is CASSLLAGLDTQYF. CDR3 DNA: TGTGCCAGCAGCTTACTAGCGGGGTTGGATACGCAGTATTTT.

This clonotype was seen only a few times. This sequence joins TRBV9 and TRBJ2-3; D not resolved. The germline V and J ends were trimmed by 0 bases and 3 bases, with 8 bases remaining between them. This CDR3 has 14 residues. The germline V gene has CDR1 SGDLS and CDR2 YYNGEE. The chain's CDR3 is CASSVDLETDTQYF. The DNA of the CDR3 is TGTGCCAGCAGCGTAGACTTAGAAACAGATACGCAGTATTTT.

Only a few counts were recorded for this clonotype. The chain combines TRBV20-1 with TRBJ2-3; D unclear. Germline lookup yields CDR1 DFQATT and CDR2 SNEGSKA (reference sequence). Trimming left V 7 bases short and J 3 bases short, with 14 bases between. This CDR3 comprises 13 residues. The CDR3 sequence: CSVTDLGTDTQYF. CDR3 sequence (DNA): TGCAGTGTTACAGACCTAGGGACAGATACGCAGTATTTT.

The rearrangement joins TRBV15 to TRBJ2-1; a weak D match, TRBD1 (5 bases). The germline V gene has CDR1 LNHNV and CDR2 YYDKDF (reference sequence). The CDR3 is 17 amino acids. Between the trimmed V and J ends, which lost 3 bases and 4 bases, there was a span of 19 bases. DNA of the CDR3: TGTGCCACCAGCAGTGGGATCTACAGGATGAGTTACAATGAGCAGTTCTTC. Its protein is CATSSGIYRMSYNEQFF.

The chain combines TRBV20-1 with TRBJ2-1; D not certain. Germline values: CDR1 DFQATT, CDR2 SNEGSKA (reference sequence). The CDR3 totals 12 residues. The V end was cut by 5 bases, the J end by 0 bases, with 5 bases between. This chain's CDR3 is CSAFGSYNEQFF. In DNA, the CDR3 is TGCAGTGCTTTTGGCTCCTACAATGAGCAGTTCTTC.

This clonotype was observed at least ten times. The chain is built from TRBV20-1 and TRBJ2-3; 7 nucleotides line up with TRBD2. The junction had 6 bases not matched to a gene; V was cut back by 6 bases and J by 6 bases. The CDR3 is 12 residues long. Germline assignment: CDR1 DFQATT and CDR2 SNEGSKA (reference sequence). In DNA form, the CDR3 reads TGCAGTGCGGGGGAGGGGCCTGATACGCAGTATTTT. Its translation: CSAGEGPDTQYF.

In this sample, this clonotype turned up a few times. The chain joins TRBV20-1 to TRBJ1-1; D remains ambiguous. Trimming took 5 bases from V and 1 from J, leaving 8 bases between them. The V gene's germline CDR1 is DFQATT and CDR2 SNEGSKA (reference sequence). The CDR3 extends over 12 amino acids. The CDR3 DNA follows: TGCAGTGCTGGGGATAAGAACACTGAAGCTTTCTTT. Its protein product is CSAGDKNTEAFF.

In this sample, this clonotype turned up a few times. The V call is TRBV7-9, the J call TRBJ1-2; 7 bases are shared with TRBD1. The CDR3 covers 16 residues. V trimming: 5 bases; J trimming: 4 bases; junction bases outside the gene matches: 13. CDR1 and CDR2 from the germline V gene are SEHNR and FQNEAQ (reference sequence). CDR3 protein: CASSPPGTEEGYGYTF. The CDR3, as DNA: TGTGCCAGCAGCCCGCCCGGGACAGAAGAGGGCTATGGCTACACCTTC.

The chain recombines TRBV6-1 with TRBJ1-1; D might be TRBD1 (5 bases). This CDR3 region has 10 residues. Between the trimmed V and J ends, which lost 6 bases and 7 bases, there was a span of 6 bases. The germline V gene has CDR1 MNHNS and CDR2 SASEGT. The CDR3 DNA is TGTGCCAGCAGGACAGATGAAGCTTTCTTT. Encoded protein: CASRTDEAFF.

This clonotype was seen ten or more times. CDR3: CASIDTSGSSYEQYF. The CDR3 DNA is TGTGCCAGCATCGATACTAGCGGGAGCTCCTACGAGCAGTACTTC. V usage is TRBV12-3 or TRBV12-4 and J usage is TRBJ2-7, with 11 bases aligning to TRBD2. This CDR3 contains 15 residues. With 7 bases clipped from V and 0 bases from J, the junction kept 5 bases outside the gene matches.

The chain is built from TRBV20-1 and TRBJ2-5; TRBD2 agrees at 12 bases. Germline V gives CDR1 DFQATT, CDR2 SNEGSKA (reference sequence). Trimming cost V 6 bases and J 4 bases; bases outside gene matches: 18. The CDR3 is made up of 18 amino acids. In DNA, the CDR3 is TGCAGTGCAACTCTCACTAGCGGGGGGACCTGGTTGGGAGAGACCCAGTACTTC. Its translation: CSATLTSGGTWLGETQYF.

This clonotype has only a few counts. The V gene is TRBV6-1, the J gene TRBJ2-1; 10 bases match TRBD2. Germline lookup yields CDR1 MNHNS and CDR2 SASEGT. V shed 6 bases, J shed 3 bases, and the junction held 5 bases outside the gene matches. The CDR3 extends over 15 amino acids. CDR3 nucleotides: TGTGCCAGCAGCCTAGCGGGGGTTTACTACAATGAGCAGTTCTTC. Translated, it gives CASSLAGVYYNEQFF.

V is TRBV20-1 and J is TRBJ1-5; D is perhaps TRBD1 (5 bases). V shed 4 bases and J shed 6 bases, with 13 bases lying between them. CDR1 is DFQATT and CDR2 is SNEGSKA in the germline V gene (reference sequence). CDR3 length: 13 amino acids. Here the CDR3 reads CSATWGGGQPQHF. CDR3 coding DNA: TGCAGTGCTACCTGGGGCGGGGGTCAGCCCCAGCATTTT.

The chain employs TRBV6-5 and TRBJ2-2; 9 nucleotides match TRBD2. Germline CDR1 is MNHEY and CDR2 is SVGAGI. The CDR3 sequence is 16 residues long. The junction had 4 bases not matched to a gene; V was cut back by 1 base and J by 4 bases. The CDR3 bases are TGTGCCAGCAGTTACTGGGTTAGCGGGGGCACCGGGGAGCTGTTTTTT. This translates into CASSYWVSGGTGELFF.

This clonotype came up many times. The chain carries TRBV29-1 and TRBJ2-3, with 9 bases fitting TRBD1. CDR3 length equals 16 residues. Germline V CDR1 and CDR2: SQVTM, ANQGSEA. J gave up 3 bases and V 1 base, and 8 bases lay outside the gene matches. This chain's CDR3 is CSVEGGQGVGTDTQYF. As DNA, the CDR3 is TGCAGCGTTGAAGGGGGACAGGGTGTTGGGACAGATACGCAGTATTTT.

This clonotype occurred a few times. The CDR3 is CSARTGYRGELFF. The CDR3 DNA reads as TGCAGTGCACGGACAGGGTATCGGGGGGAGCTGTTTTTT. The chain carries TRBV20-1 and TRBJ2-2, with TRBD1 matching 8 bases. CDR1 and CDR2 from the germline V gene are DFQATT and SNEGSKA (reference sequence). The CDR3 consists of 13 residues. V shed 6 bases, J shed 8 bases, and the junction held 8 bases outside the gene matches.